The clone carrying this T cell receptor beta chain was picked up a small number of times. The antigen remains undetermined. Unique molecular identifiers tagged the TCRbeta library. One entry per CDR3 protein results from TCRdb running MiXCR on the PCR reads. The sample includes approximately 200,000 distinct CDR3 sequences, just under 6.5% of them seen just once. These data are taken from a study of T-cell reconstitution after alpha-beta-depleted transplantation in children. Study-wide points: For some patients, TCRbeta diversity was high at day 60 because of recipient T cells and thymic progenitors that survived. One year post-transplant, T-cell counts and diversity were largely derived from T cells produced anew. Expanded clones from the graft, numbering several hundred, reportedly supplied alpha-beta T cells about two months after transplant.

This CDR3 has 13 residues. Looked up from germline, CDR1 is MDHEN and CDR2 is SYDVKM. Trimming removed 4 bases at V and 5 bases at J, with 9 bases between. Source: PBMCs, taken before TCRalphabeta/CD19-depleted stem cell transplant. The TCR sequence derives from a girl under two years old with combined immunodeficiency, due to receive a stem cell transplant. The V and J genes are TRBV28 and TRBJ2-1; D is undetermined. The DNA of the CDR3 is TGTGCCAGCAGTTGGGTACGGGACAATGAGCAGTTCTTC. Residues: CASSWVRDNEQFF.